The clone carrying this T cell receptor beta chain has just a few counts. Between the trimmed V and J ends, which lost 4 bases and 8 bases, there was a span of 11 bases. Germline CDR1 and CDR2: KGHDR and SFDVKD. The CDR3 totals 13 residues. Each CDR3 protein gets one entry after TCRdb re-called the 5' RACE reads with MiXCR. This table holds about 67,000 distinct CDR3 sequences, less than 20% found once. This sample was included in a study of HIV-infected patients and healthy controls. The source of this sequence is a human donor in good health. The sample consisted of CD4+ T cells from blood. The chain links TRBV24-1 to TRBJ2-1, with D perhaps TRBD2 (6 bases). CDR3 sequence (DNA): TGTGCCACCAGTGACATTCGCGGGGATGAGCAGTTCTTC. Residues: CATSDIRGDEQFF.